This T cell receptor delta chain came from a study of gamma-delta chains in newborns, infants, children. Study at large: Innate gammadelta T cells reportedly expand polyclonally right after birth, driven by microbial exposure, per the title.

TCRdb reanalyzed the reads using CATT. Here the sample spans approximately 2,500 delta-chain clones, roughly 6.3% being singletons. CDR3 length equals 18 residues. The V gene's germline CDR1 is GEAIGNYY and CDR2 EKD. V lost 1 base and J lost 0; bases outside the gene matches: 4. This clone was seen a few times. The genes are TRDV2 and TRDJ3, with 8 bases fitting TRDD3. Specimen: blood. The TCR comes from a child who was a newborn, infant or young child, either healthy, febrile or measles-vaccinated (not recorded which). The CDR3 spells CACDTGIPCSWDTRQMFF. The CDR3 DNA reads as TGTGCCTGTGACACGGGGATACCCTGCTCCTGGGACACCCGACAGATGTTTTTC.